Given below is one TCR beta chain in context. Its antigen target is currently unknown. Base qualities are not recorded, but no much larger clone differs from it by a single base. These data are taken from a study of blood T cell repertoires in COVID-19 (TCRdb year 2020). Regarding the research as a whole: Samples from collaborators originated in the United States, Italy and Spain and spanned both the acute and convalescent phases of COVID-19. A freely available public database, intended as a resource for researchers studying the immune response to SARS-CoV-2, is where the repertoires were released. Where HLA class I and class II types were available, the types were taken from metadata supplied by the sample provider, not from assay-based typing. The samples were drawn from two sources: the first 160 participants of the ongoing ImmuneRACE study, and 1,000 to 1,500 subjects contributed by 6 global collaborators. The material from the prospective study consisted of cDNA or gDNA derived from T cells, B-cell-depleted T cells, or PBMCs. The sample metadata nearly always contained a de-identified subject ID, COVID-19 status, age in years and sex. Subjects who had been exposed to COVID-19, were actively infected with it, or had recovered from it provided the deeply sampled blood TCRbeta repertoires that made up the dataset. Results and caveats for the whole study, not just this receptor: The quantity of clinical and demographic metadata differed by source and by participant and was supplied without curation.

Collaborating institutions collected whole blood in K2EDTA tubes following their own protocols. For TCRbeta analysis, collaborators shipped samples in one of three forms: frozen whole blood, isolated PBMCs, or DNA extracted from either of those sample types. The CDR3 numbers 13 residues from cysteine through phenylalanine. Just CDR3 DNA is preserved here, 39 bases in frame from base 1. The V end loses 2 bases and the J end loses 4 bases, and a stretch of 8 bases separates them. CDR1 and CDR2, per the germline V gene, are MDHEN and SYDVKM. TCRbeta CDR3 regions were amplified from genomic DNA using the immunoSEQ Assay, a bias-controlled multiplex PCR. The study's processing was this. Nucleated cell counts per sample were estimated from amplification of reference gene primers within the assay. Sequence reads were collapsed and filtered to measure the absolute abundance of every unique TCRbeta CDR3 rearrangement. For each sample, productive Simpson clonality was calculated as the square root of Simpson's diversity index across productive rearrangements. The table comes from immuneACCESS by way of TCRdb, which keeps in-frame sequences with V and J called. Part of the clones is missing from these tables; in studies checked, under half for an unresolved V gene and the rest for unknown reasons. V, J and clone size were drawn from that table, and D and trimming were deduced from the DNA. This sample is represented by 210,000 or so clones; about 83% of them were singletons. Of the sample, approximately 8% falls within the top ten clones.

The chain is encoded by TRBV28 joined to TRBJ1-1; the D gene cannot be named for sure. This receptor was taken from a woman aged 45 to 65 with active or convalescent COVID-19. The sample taken for sequencing was peripheral blood. CDR3 reads: CASSLTAGTEAFF. The DNA sequence is TGTGCCAGCAGTTTAACCGCAGGCACTGAAGCTTTCTTT.